This is a list of T cell receptor beta chains from one sample in a study of T cell responses to AZD1222 COVID-19 vaccine. Data came from immunoSEQ multiplex PCR; TCRdb stores just in-frame clones and leaves some out. The profile shows about 90,000 clones, about 93% of them singletons. The sample in question was peripheral blood, obtained on day 0 of MenACWY control vaccination. All receptors derive from an adult in good health. The CDR3 runs from the conserved cysteine through the conserved F or W. D genes are given only for firm matches. Only part of the rows carry a size: once, few, many, or a class if the clone is expanded.

D: TRBD2
size: .
J: TRBJ2-7
V: TRBV4-2
CDR3: CASSQVTSIREQYF
DNA: TGTGCCAGCAGCCAAGTGACTAGCATCCGCGAGCAGTACTTC

D: .
size: few
J: TRBJ2-2
V: TRBV7-2
CDR3: CASSSYGAVGTGELFF
DNA: TGTGCCAGCAGCTCGTACGGGGCCGTAGGAACCGGGGAGCTGTTTTTT

D: .
size: .
J: TRBJ1-1
V: TRBV7-9
CDR3: CASSSVGGGMKPEAFF
DNA: TGTGCCAGCAGCTCCGTTGGGGGGGGCATGAAGCCTGAAGCTTTCTTT

D: TRBD2
size: .
J: TRBJ2-7
V: TRBV28
CDR3: CASSFGTSGIWDEQYF
DNA: TGTGCCAGCAGTTTCGGGACTAGCGGGATCTGGGACGAGCAGTACTTC

D: TRBD2
size: .
J: TRBJ2-1
V: TRBV29-1
CDR3: CSVEDHLAGGSYNEQFF
DNA: TGCAGCGTTGAAGACCACCTAGCGGGGGGGTCCTACAATGAGCAGTTCTTC

D: TRBD2
size: .
J: TRBJ2-3
V: TRBV19
CDR3: CASSIARLAGGTDTQYF
DNA: TGTGCCAGTAGTATCGCGCGACTAGCGGGGGGGACAGATACGCAGTATTTT

D: .
size: .
J: TRBJ2-7
V: TRBV9
CDR3: CASSVGHTSSYEQYF
DNA: TGTGCCAGCAGCGTAGGGCACACGAGCTCCTACGAGCAGTACTTC

D: TRBD1
size: once
J: TRBJ2-7
V: TRBV27
CDR3: CASSLKDRESEQYF
DNA: TGTGCCAGCAGTTTAAAGGACAGGGAGAGCGAGCAGTACTTC

D: .
size: few
J: TRBJ1-4
V: TRBV12-3/TRBV12-4
CDR3: CASSSHEEEKLFF
DNA: TGTGCCAGCAGTTCCCATGAAGAGGAAAAACTGTTTTTT

D: TRBD1
size: .
J: TRBJ1-5
V: TRBV28
CDR3: CASSRWAGQPLNQPQHF
DNA: TGTGCCAGCAGCCGATGGGCGGGACAGCCCCTCAATCAGCCCCAGCATTTT

D: TRBD1
size: .
J: TRBJ1-5
V: TRBV12-3/TRBV12-4
CDR3: CASRGQGDQPQHF
DNA: TGTGCCAGCAGAGGACAGGGGGATCAGCCCCAGCATTTT

D: TRBD1
size: .
J: TRBJ1-3
V: TRBV7-9
CDR3: CASSLWADRDHTIYF
DNA: TGTGCCAGCAGCCTGTGGGCTGACAGGGATCACACCATATATTTT

D: .
size: .
J: TRBJ2-1
V: TRBV29-1
CDR3: CSVQPESSYNEQFF
DNA: TGCAGCGTCCAGCCGGAGAGCTCCTACAATGAGCAGTTCTTC

D: .
size: .
J: TRBJ2-2
V: TRBV7-3
CDR3: CASSLTATLNTGELFF
DNA: TGTGCCAGCAGCTTAACCGCCACACTGAACACCGGGGAGCTGTTTTTT

D: .
size: .
J: TRBJ2-2
V: TRBV19
CDR3: CASSIVASRELFF
DNA: TGTGCCAGTAGTATCGTTGCGTCCAGGGAGCTGTTTTTT

D: .
size: .
J: TRBJ2-7
V: TRBV18
CDR3: CASSTPGQVYSEQYF
DNA: TGTGCCAGCTCAACTCCGGGACAAGTCTATAGCGAGCAGTACTTC

D: TRBD2
size: .
J: TRBJ2-7
V: TRBV27
CDR3: CASSGRLAGDGEQYF
DNA: TGTGCCAGCAGTGGGCGCCTAGCGGGAGACGGTGAGCAGTACTTC

D: TRBD1
size: .
J: TRBJ1-2
V: TRBV13
CDR3: CASSLTGVEGYTF
DNA: TGTGCCAGCAGCCTAACAGGGGTGGAGGGCTACACCTTC

D: .
size: .
J: TRBJ1-1
V: TRBV28
CDR3: CASSFYTEAFF
DNA: TGTGCCAGCAGTTTCTACACTGAAGCTTTCTTT

D: TRBD2
size: .
J: TRBJ2-1
V: TRBV7-3
CDR3: CASNPGGVGEQFF
DNA: TGTGCCAGCAACCCCGGGGGGGTGGGTGAGCAGTTCTTC

D: .
size: .
J: TRBJ2-7
V: TRBV29-1
CDR3: CSVEVPPFEQYF
DNA: TGCAGCGTTGAAGTCCCCCCTTTCGAGCAGTACTTC

D: .
size: .
J: TRBJ2-7
V: TRBV6-2/TRBV6-3
CDR3: CASSYNTGDRGYEQYF
DNA: TGTGCCAGCAGTTACAACACAGGCGATCGAGGATACGAGCAGTACTTC

D: .
size: .
J: TRBJ1-2
V: TRBV12-3/TRBV12-4
CDR3: CASSRDGSYGYTF
DNA: TGTGCCAGCAGCCGGGACGGCAGCTATGGCTACACCTTC

D: .
size: once
J: TRBJ1-2
V: TRBV7-2
CDR3: CASRGISIGGYTF
DNA: TGTGCCAGCAGGGGGATCTCTATCGGCGGCTACACCTTC

D: TRBD1
size: once
J: TRBJ1-5
V: TRBV2
CDR3: CAKGWDREAYSNQPQHF
DNA: TGTGCCAAAGGATGGGACAGAGAGGCTTATAGCAATCAGCCCCAGCATTTT

D: TRBD1
size: .
J: TRBJ1-2
V: TRBV5-4
CDR3: CASSLGPAGQGQGGYTF
DNA: TGTGCCAGCAGCTTGGGCCCTGCGGGACAGGGACAAGGGGGCTACACCTTC

D: .
size: .
J: TRBJ1-1
V: TRBV7-9
CDR3: CASSLLAEAFF
DNA: TGTGCCAGCAGCTTATTGGCTGAAGCTTTCTTT